Here is one TCR beta chain with its context. This entry is derived from a study of resident and recirculating memory T cells in vitiligo. The protocol was immunoSEQ multiplex PCR, while the TCRdb copy is restricted to in-frame clones and leaves out a portion. The sample has over a hundred clones; about nine tenths are singletons. Trimming shortened V by 1 base and J by 0 bases, and 13 bases separated the two germline ends. The CDR3 is 16 amino acids. The germline V gene has CDR1 SGHNT and CDR2 YYREEE (reference sequence). The chain carries TRBV5-4 and TRBJ1-2; weak D call: TRBD1 (5 bases). Material for sequencing was non-lesional skin. Indicated subset: normal-appearing skin under Wood's lamp, at least 2 cm from depigmented macule. The clonotype was recovered from a male donor with vitiligo. In nucleotides, the CDR3 is TGTGCCAGCAGCTTGATAACAGGATTTCCTAACTATGGCTACACCTTC. This codes for CASSLITGFPNYGYTF.